Shown below are 27 T cell receptor beta chains from a single sample sequenced in a study of tumor-infiltrating lymphocytes in primary liver carcinoma. Starting material of 450 to 500 ng total RNA yielded TCR beta cDNA via a constant-region primer. Three nested multiplex PCR rounds, a slightly modified ARM-PCR method, built the TCR beta libraries. The opening two PCR rounds, roughly 11 cycles each, paired TRBV1-TRBV30 forward primers with a C-beta reverse primer. From the multiplex PCR reads, TCRdb called clonotypes with MiXCR, one entry per CDR3 protein. The table records around 330,000 distinct CDR3 sequences, over 55% of them present only once. Unsorted whole blood yielded the blood RNA, and germline DNA was also extracted. Input material: peripheral blood. These receptors all come from a man aged 40-50 years with primary liver carcinoma and hepatitis B virus infection.

A word on this clonotype: An end of the junction differs from the germline gene, which may be a read error. This chain uses TRBV11-2 with TRBJ2-1, with D perhaps matching TRBD2 (5 bases). CDR1 and CDR2 from the germline V gene are SGHAT and FQNNGV. The CDR3 spans 16 residues. The CDR3: CASSPTLGAFYSEQFF. The CDR3 DNA sequence: TGCGCCAGCAGCCCAACATTGGGAGCGTTTTACAGTGAGCAGTTCTTC.

This chain links TRBV19 with TRBJ2-7, with 7 bases fitting TRBD1. The ends lost 5 bases at V and 2 bases at J; junction bases unmatched: 12. The CDR3 consists of 16 residues. Germline-derived CDR1 and CDR2 are LNHDA and SQIVND (reference sequence). CDR3 nucleotide sequence: TGTGCCAGTAGTGAGCTGACAGGGCCGATCCCCTACGAGCAGTACTTC. Translated, it gives CASSELTGPIPYEQYF.

As to this clonotype: A much bigger clone sits one base away, suggesting this may be a read error. V gene TRBV5-6 combines with J gene TRBJ2-7; D is possibly TRBD1 (5 bases). CDR1 is SGHDT and CDR2 is YYEEEE in the germline V gene. The CDR3 covers 14 residues. Deletions cut 2 bases from V and 4 bases from J, with 13 bases between. CDR3 sequence: CASSFMTVTYEQYF. In DNA form, the CDR3 reads TGTGCCAGCAGCTTTATGACAGTAACGTACGAGCAGTACTTC.

This clonotype was counted once. A single base separates this from a much larger clone, so it may be a read error. Likely a read error: the CDR3 ends without its conserved phenylalanine or tryptophan. The chain combines TRBV5-4 with TRBJ2-7, with 7 nucleotides matching TRBD1. CDR3 length equals 16 residues. The junction had 8 bases not matched to a gene; V was cut back by 1 base and J by 1 base. Per the germline V gene, CDR1 is SGHNT and CDR2 is YYREEE (reference sequence). The CDR3 is CASSLNQGQRSYEQYL. The CDR3 DNA sequence: TGTGCCAGCAGCTTGAATCAGGGACAGAGGTCCTACGAGCAGTACTTA.

This clonotype was picked up a small number of times. DNA of the CDR3: TGTGCCAGCAGAGGGGGGCCCGTTGATAATTCACCCCTCCACTTT. Translated: CASRGGPVDNSPLHF. The rearrangement joins TRBV5-5 to TRBJ1-6; D may be TRBD1 (6 bases). Germline-derived CDR1 and CDR2 are SGHKS and YYEKEE (reference sequence). This CDR3 is built from 15 residues. The germline V and J ends were trimmed by 5 bases and 5 bases, with 14 bases remaining between them.

As concerns this clonotype: At one end, the junction sequence differs from germline, possibly due to a read error. The genes are TRBV5-1 and TRBJ2-6; 7 bases map to TRBD2. Germline V CDR1 and CDR2: SGHRS, YFSETQ. CDR3 size: 17 residues. The CDR3 spells CASGLAGAISGANVLTF. The CDR3 region has the DNA TGCGCCAGCGGCTTGGCGGGAGCTATTTCTGGGGCCAACGTCCTGACTTTC.

The chain couples TRBV11-3 to TRBJ1-1; D uncertain. There are 14 residues in the CDR3. The ends were cut back, 3 bases at V and 0 bases at J, with 8 bases in the middle. Per the germline V gene, CDR1 is SGHNT and CDR2 is YENEEA. This CDR3 is CASSLLRMNTEAFF. CDR3 coding DNA: TGTGCCAGCAGCTTGCTCAGAATGAACACTGAAGCTTTCTTT.

A word on this clonotype: A much larger clone differs from this one at a single base, so this may be a read error. The V gene is TRBV6-1, the J gene TRBJ2-7, with D possibly being TRBD2 (5 bases). There are 14 residues in the CDR3. Germline lookup yields CDR1 MNHNS and CDR2 SASEGT. For the CDR3, the DNA is TGTGGCAGCAGTGAACGAGGGCAGAACTACGAGCAGTACTTC. Translated, it gives CGSSERGQNYEQYF.

The chain has TRBV11-3 and TRBJ2-1; unclear D gene. Germline V CDR1 and CDR2: SGHNT, YENEEA. This CDR3 has 14 amino acids. Trimming took 5 bases from V and 15 from J, leaving 23 bases between them. This CDR3 reads CASSQDRGWDMPFF. The CDR3 DNA reads as TGTGCCAGCAGCCAAGATCGTGGCTGGGATATGCCGTTCTTC.

This chain connects TRBV6-5 to TRBJ2-2; D might be TRBD2 (6 bases). V was trimmed by 2 bases and J by 4 bases, leaving 17 bases between them. The CDR3 is made up of 17 amino acids. CDR1 MNHEY and CDR2 SVGAGI come from the germline V gene. As DNA, the CDR3 is TGTGCCAGCAGTTACAGAAACCGGGAGTACGGCACCGGGGAGCTGTTTTTT. Translation: CASSYRNREYGTGELFF.

The sample holds one count of this clonotype. This may come from a read error, since a much larger clone is one base off. The rearrangement joins TRBV4-1 to TRBJ2-5; 11 nucleotides align to TRBD1. Germline assignment: CDR1 MGHRA and CDR2 YSYEKL. CDR3 length: 14 amino acids. The CDR3 loop is CPSSQRDRGETQYF. The CDR3 coding sequence is TGCCCCAGCAGCCAGAGGGACAGGGGGGAGACCCAGTACTTC.

As concerns this clonotype: This may stem from a read error, because a much larger clone lies one nucleotide away. V is TRBV4-3 and J is TRBJ2-1; 10 bases line up with TRBD2. The germline V gene has CDR1 LGHNA and CDR2 YSLEER. CDR3 length equals 15 residues. Trimming took 1 base from V and 5 from J; bases not matched to a gene: 2. The CDR3 protein is CASSQGSGRNNEQFF. DNA of the CDR3: TGCGCCAGCAGCCAAGGTAGCGGGAGGAACAATGAGCAGTTCTTC.

The chain combines TRBV14 with TRBJ2-1; a weak D match, TRBD2 (5 bases). The CDR3 is 13 amino acids. V shed 3 bases and J shed 7 bases, with 10 bases lying between them. Germline values: CDR1 SGHDN, CDR2 FVKESK. This CDR3 is CASSQSGINEQFF. The DNA of the CDR3 is TGTGCCAGCAGCCAGTCCGGGATTAATGAGCAGTTCTTC.

With respect to this clonotype: At one end the junction does not follow the germline gene, possibly because of a read error. The chain employs TRBV7-9 and TRBJ1-2; no clear D gene. The CDR3 covers 13 residues. Germline CDR1 is SEHNR and CDR2 is FQNEAQ (reference sequence). Here the CDR3 reads CTSSLKPNYGYTF. CDR3 in DNA: TGTACCAGCAGCTTGAAACCAAACTATGGCTACACCTTC.

V is TRBV5-1 and J is TRBJ2-1; TRBD1 matches at 8 bases. V gave up 5 bases and J gave up 5 bases; unmatched junction bases: 9. CDR3 size: 15 residues. Germline assignment: CDR1 SGHRS and CDR2 YFSETQ. CDR3 protein: CASSLTGQENNEQFF. DNA for the CDR3: TGCGCCAGCAGTTTAACGGGACAGGAGAACAATGAGCAGTTCTTC. The variable domain in full, with the rest retrieved from reference TRBV5-1 and TRBJ2-1, is KAGVTQTPRYLIKTRGQQVTLSCSPISGHRSVSWYQQTPGQGLQFLFEYFSETQRNKGNFPGRFSGRQFSNSRSEMNVSTLELGDSALYLCASSLTGQENNEQFFGPGTRLTVL.

This clonotype was counted at least ten times. The chain recombines TRBV5-4 with TRBJ2-5; possible D gene TRBD1, 7 bases. This CDR3 is 14 amino acids long. Germline V lookup: CDR1 SGHNT, CDR2 YYREEE (reference sequence). V lost 4 bases and J lost 6, with 16 bases in between. The chain's CDR3 is CASSPSTGRKTQYF. The CDR3 DNA follows: TGTGCCAGCAGCCCTTCGACAGGGAGGAAGACCCAGTACTTC.

The chain uses TRBV19 and TRBJ2-7; 8 bases fit TRBD1. The CDR3 has 13 residues. CDR1 is LNHDA and CDR2 is SQIVND in the germline V gene (reference sequence). V shed 3 bases and J 6 bases; nucleotides not matched to a gene: 4. The DNA of the CDR3 is TGTGCCAGTAGTATCGGACAGGGAGGCGAGCAGTACTTC. It codes for CASSIGQGGEQYF. The complete variable domain, with remaining parts taken from reference TRBV19 and TRBJ2-7, reads DGGITQSPKYLFRKEGQNVTLSCEQNLNHDAMYWYRQDPGQGLRLIYYSQIVNDFQKGDIAEGYSVSREKKESFPLTVTSAQKNPTAFYLCASSIGQGGEQYFGPGTRLTVT.

This rearrangement joins TRBV6-2 or TRBV6-3 to TRBJ1-6, with 8 bases that match TRBD1. In germline, CDR1 is MNHEY, CDR2 SVGEGT. The CDR3 totals 13 residues. After removal of 4 bases from V and 13 bases from J, the junction contained 6 bases not matched to a gene. The CDR3 region has the DNA TGTGCCAGCAGTTCGACAGGGGTCTCGCCCCTCCACTTT. Translation gives CASSSTGVSPLHF.

This clonotype was seen just once. A far larger clone is one nucleotide away, so this likely arose from a read error. The CDR3 region has the DNA TGTACCAGCAGTCAGGGGAACTATGGCTACACCTTC. This translates into CTSSQGNYGYTF. The rearrangement uses TRBV12-3 or TRBV12-4 and TRBJ1-2; possibly TRBD1 for D (6 bases). The CDR3 spans 12 residues.

With respect to this clonotype: This may be a read error: a much more frequent sequence differs by one nucleotide. The rearrangement uses TRBV29-1 and TRBJ2-5; D is ambiguous. The germline V and J ends were trimmed by 3 bases and 1 base, with 9 bases remaining between them. This CDR3 spans 13 amino acids. Germline CDR1 and CDR2: SQVTM and ANQGSEA. The CDR3 loop is CSVDRACQETQYF. The DNA of the CDR3 is TGCAGCGTTGACCGCGCATGCCAAGAGACCCAGTACTTC. Complete variable domain (other parts from reference TRBV29-1 and TRBJ2-5): SAVISQKPSRDICQRGTSLTIQCQVDSQVTMMFWYRQQPGQSLTLIATANQGSEATYESGFVIDKFPISRPNLTFSTLTVSNMSPEDSSIYLCSVDRACQETQYFGPGTRLLVL.

With respect to this clonotype: Possible read error: a much larger clone is one base away. The V gene is TRBV11-2, the J gene TRBJ1-1; D ambiguous. This CDR3 contains 13 residues. Germline-derived CDR1 and CDR2 are SGHAT and FQNNGV. CDR3: CGSSLVENTEAFF. Here the CDR3 DNA reads TGTGGCAGCAGCTTAGTGGAGAACACTGAAGCTTTCTTT.

About this clonotype itself: A single base separates this from a much larger clone, so it may be a read error. The CDR3 reads CASSLVAAGGDTRYF. The CDR3 nucleotides are TGTGCCAGCAGCTTGGTAGCGGCGGGAGGAGATACGCGGTATTTT. The genes are TRBV5-5 and TRBJ2-3; TRBD2 aligns across 8 bases. The CDR3 consists of 15 residues. CDR1 is SGHKS and CDR2 is YYEKEE in the germline V gene (reference sequence). Full variable domain (missing parts from reference TRBV5-5 and TRBJ2-3): DAGVTQSPTHLIKTRGQQVTLRCSPISGHKSVSWYQQVLGQGPQFIFQYYEKEERGRGNFPDRFSARQFPNYSSELNVNALLLGDSALYLCASSLVAAGGDTRYFGPGTRLTVL.

Comment on this clonotype: A much more abundant neighbour one base away suggests this may be a read error. The gene calls are TRBV6-1 and TRBJ2-7, with D unclear. Germline values: CDR1 MNHNS, CDR2 SASEGT. V was pared by 6 bases and J by 3 bases, with 6 bases between. This CDR3 region has 11 residues. This chain's CDR3 is CASREHYEQYF. The CDR3 bases are TGTGCCAGCAGAGAACACTACGAGCAGTACTTC.

Worth noting for this clonotype: This sequence may be a read error, since a much larger clone differs from it by one base. The rearrangement links TRBV29-1 to TRBJ1-1; D is undetermined. The CDR3 totals 14 residues. Per germline, CDR1 SQVTM and CDR2 ANQGSEA. The CDR3 reads CSVESKVGATDAFF. The CDR3 DNA is TGCAGCGTTGAAAGTAAAGTCGGTGCCACTGATGCTTTCTTT.

Worth noting for this clonotype: A far larger clone differs by one base, so this is likely a read error. CDR3 region: CASRVTDTRYF. CDR3 DNA: TGTGCCAGCAGAGTGACAGATACGCGGTATTTT. V and J are TRBV6-6 and TRBJ2-3; a possible D gene is TRBD1 (5 bases). The CDR3 extends over 11 amino acids. Germline CDR1 reads MNHNY; CDR2 reads SVGAGI (reference sequence).

This chain uses TRBV5-4 with TRBJ2-7; possible D gene TRBD2, 6 bases. The V and J ends lost 4 bases and 4 bases respectively, with 15 bases between them. Per germline, CDR1 SGHNT and CDR2 YYREEE (reference sequence). This CDR3 is built from 14 residues. The CDR3 region is CASSPNGGGYEQYF. CDR3 coding DNA: TGTGCCAGCAGCCCGAACGGTGGGGGGTACGAGCAGTACTTC.

V is TRBV12-3 or TRBV12-4 and J is TRBJ2-3; D is ambiguous. V was trimmed by 8 bases and J by 4 bases, leaving 13 bases between them. This CDR3 spans 13 amino acids. CDR3 in amino acids: CASGSKGPDTQYF. The CDR3, as DNA: TGTGCCAGCGGGTCAAAGGGCCCAGATACGCAGTATTTT.